Described below is a single T cell receptor (beta chain) sequence and its context. The sample originates from a study of identical twins. TCRdb re-called the 5' RACE reads with MiXCR, one entry per CDR3 protein. The sample records 600,000 to 800,000 distinct CDR3 sequences, 21% being singletons. The germline CDR1 and CDR2 sequences are MNHEY and SVGEGT. The CDR3 is 18 amino acids. With V trimmed by 2 bases and J by 3 bases, 10 bases remained unmatched. Another study also made use of these data, one on T cells expressing NK-cell markers.

Sequenced material: PBMCs. This receptor was taken from a woman younger than 35 in good health. V is TRBV6-2 or TRBV6-3 and J is TRBJ2-7, with 13 bases aligning to TRBD2. The CDR3 region is CASSYAVTSGRSDYEQYF. In DNA, the CDR3 is TGTGCCAGCAGTTACGCGGTGACTAGCGGGAGGTCGGACTACGAGCAGTACTTC.